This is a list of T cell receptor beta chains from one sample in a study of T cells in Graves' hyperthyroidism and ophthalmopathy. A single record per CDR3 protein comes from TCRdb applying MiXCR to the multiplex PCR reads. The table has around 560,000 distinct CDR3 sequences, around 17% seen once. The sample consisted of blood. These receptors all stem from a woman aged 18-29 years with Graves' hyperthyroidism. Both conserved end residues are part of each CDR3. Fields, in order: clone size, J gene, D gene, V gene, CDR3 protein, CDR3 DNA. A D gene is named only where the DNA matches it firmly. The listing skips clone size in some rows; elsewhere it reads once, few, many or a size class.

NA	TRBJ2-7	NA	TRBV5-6	CASLPWDLASWNTYEQYF	TGTGCCAGTCTACCCTGGGACCTCGCCAGCTGGAACACCTACGAGCAGTACTTC
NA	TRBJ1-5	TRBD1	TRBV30	CAWSRGTGPNQPQHF	TGTGCCTGGAGTAGAGGGACAGGGCCCAATCAGCCCCAGCATTTT
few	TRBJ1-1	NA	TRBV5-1	CASSLTTPISEAFF	TGCGCCAGCAGTTTGACTACACCCATATCTGAAGCTTTCTTT
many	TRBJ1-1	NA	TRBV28	CASRPGRLQAFF	TGTGCCAGCAGACCGGGGAGACTGCAGGCTTTCTTT
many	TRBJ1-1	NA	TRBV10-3	CAISESPTGNTEAFF	TGTGCCATCAGTGAGTCCCCGACAGGGAACACTGAAGCTTTCTTT
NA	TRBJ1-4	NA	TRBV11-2	CASSLISQGGKLFF	TGTGCCAGCAGCTTAATCTCCCAGGGCGGAAAACTGTTTTTT
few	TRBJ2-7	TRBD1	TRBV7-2	CASSTRQGAHEQYF	TGTGCCAGCAGCACCCGACAGGGTGCCCACGAGCAGTACTTC
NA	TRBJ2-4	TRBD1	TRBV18	CASSPSTGENIQYF	TGTGCCAGCTCACCATCGACAGGGGAAAACATTCAGTACTTC
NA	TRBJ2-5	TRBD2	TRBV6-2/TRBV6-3	CASRARAGRETQHF	TGTGCCAGCAGGGCCCGGGCAGGGAGGGAGACCCAGCACTTC
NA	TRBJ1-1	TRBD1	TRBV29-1	CSVSRQGPMNTEAFF	TGCAGCGTCAGCCGACAGGGCCCAATGAACACTGAAGCTTTCTTT
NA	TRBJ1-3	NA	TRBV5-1	CASSQQSRDGNTIYF	TGCGCCAGCAGCCAGCAGTCCAGGGACGGAAACACCATATATTTT
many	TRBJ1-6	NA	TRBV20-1	CSARMPTDYSPLHF	TGCAGTGCTAGAATGCCCACCGATTATTCACCCCTCCACTTT
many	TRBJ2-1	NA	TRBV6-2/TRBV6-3	CASSLWSRVNEQFF	TGTGCCAGCAGTTTGTGGAGCAGGGTTAATGAGCAGTTCTTC
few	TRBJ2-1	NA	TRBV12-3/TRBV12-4	CASSSRQGTDNEQFF	TGTGCCAGCAGTTCTCGCCAGGGTACTGACAATGAGCAGTTCTTC
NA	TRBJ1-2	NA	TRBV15	CATSRVEDYGYTF	TGTGCCACCAGCAGAGTAGAAGACTATGGCTACACCTTC
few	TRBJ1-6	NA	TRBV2	CASTGEGGKSPLHF	TGTGCCAGCACAGGGGAAGGGGGGAAATCACCCCTCCACTTT
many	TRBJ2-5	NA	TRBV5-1	CASSFDRYQETQYF	TGCGCCAGCAGCTTCGACAGGTACCAAGAGACCCAGTACTTC
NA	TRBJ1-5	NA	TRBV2	CASIGKRGAGDQPQHF	TGTGCCAGCATAGGCAAACGAGGGGCTGGAGATCAGCCCCAGCATTTT
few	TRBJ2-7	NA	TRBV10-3	CAVSESPTRSYEQYF	TGTGCCGTCAGTGAGTCTCCGACTCGATCCTACGAGCAGTACTTC
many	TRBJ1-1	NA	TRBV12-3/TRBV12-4	CASIHPNTEAFF	TGTGCCAGCATACACCCGAACACTGAAGCTTTCTTT
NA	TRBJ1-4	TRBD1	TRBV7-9	CASSLGQGTNEKLFF	TGTGCCAGCAGCTTAGGACAGGGGACTAATGAAAAACTGTTTTTT
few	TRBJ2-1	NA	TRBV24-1	CATSDGVRGPSYNEQFF	TGTGCCACCAGTGATGGCGTCAGGGGCCCATCCTACAATGAGCAGTTCTTC
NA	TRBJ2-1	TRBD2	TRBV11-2	CASSPLAGGSANEQFF	TGTGCCAGCTCACCACTAGCGGGAGGTTCTGCCAATGAGCAGTTCTTC
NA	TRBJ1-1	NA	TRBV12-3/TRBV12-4	CASRSQGWTEAFF	TGTGCCAGCAGGAGTCAGGGGTGGACTGAAGCTTTCTTT
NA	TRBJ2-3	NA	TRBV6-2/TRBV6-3	CASQIAGLRRDTQYF	TGTGCCAGCCAAATCGCAGGGCTCCGGAGAGATACGCAGTATTTT
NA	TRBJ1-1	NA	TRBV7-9	CASSLLRDSPGTEAFF	TGTGCCAGCAGCTTATTGCGGGATAGCCCTGGCACTGAAGCTTTCTTT
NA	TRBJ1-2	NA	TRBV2	CASSEGAYGYTF	TGTGCCAGCAGTGAGGGGGCCTATGGCTACACCTTC
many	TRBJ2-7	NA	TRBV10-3	CAISEGQPAYEQYF	TGTGCCATCAGTGAGGGGCAGCCAGCCTACGAGCAGTACTTC
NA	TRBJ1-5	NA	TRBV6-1	CASGTSHSNQPQHF	TGTGCCAGCGGGACAAGCCATAGCAATCAGCCCCAGCATTTT
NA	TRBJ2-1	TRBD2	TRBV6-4	CASSDSGTSGVEQFF	TGTGCCAGCAGTGACTCGGGGACTAGCGGGGTTGAGCAGTTCTTC
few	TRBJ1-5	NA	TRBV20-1	CSARKTNNQPQHF	TGCAGTGCTAGAAAAACGAACAATCAGCCCCAGCATTTT
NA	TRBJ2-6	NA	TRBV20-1	CSARLPLTGANVLTF	TGCAGTGCTAGATTACCCCTGACTGGGGCCAACGTCCTGACTTTC
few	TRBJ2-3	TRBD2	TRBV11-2	CASSLRGLGREADTQYF	TGTGCCAGCAGCTTGCGGGGCTTGGGGCGGGAGGCAGATACGCAGTATTTT
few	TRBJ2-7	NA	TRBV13	CASSRGLPLSYEQYF	TGTGCCAGCAGCAGGGGGTTACCCCTCTCCTACGAGCAGTACTTC
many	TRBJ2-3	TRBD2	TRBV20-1	CSASTTLGLAGTDTQYF	TGCAGTGCTAGTACCACCCTCGGACTAGCGGGGACAGATACGCAGTATTTT
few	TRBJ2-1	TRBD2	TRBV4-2	CASSQDQAGSGNEQFF	TGTGCCAGCAGCCAAGATCAAGCGGGGTCCGGGAATGAGCAGTTCTTC
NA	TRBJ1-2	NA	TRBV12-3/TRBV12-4	CASSLGLANYGYTF	TGTGCCAGCAGTTTAGGGCTAGCTAACTATGGCTACACCTTC